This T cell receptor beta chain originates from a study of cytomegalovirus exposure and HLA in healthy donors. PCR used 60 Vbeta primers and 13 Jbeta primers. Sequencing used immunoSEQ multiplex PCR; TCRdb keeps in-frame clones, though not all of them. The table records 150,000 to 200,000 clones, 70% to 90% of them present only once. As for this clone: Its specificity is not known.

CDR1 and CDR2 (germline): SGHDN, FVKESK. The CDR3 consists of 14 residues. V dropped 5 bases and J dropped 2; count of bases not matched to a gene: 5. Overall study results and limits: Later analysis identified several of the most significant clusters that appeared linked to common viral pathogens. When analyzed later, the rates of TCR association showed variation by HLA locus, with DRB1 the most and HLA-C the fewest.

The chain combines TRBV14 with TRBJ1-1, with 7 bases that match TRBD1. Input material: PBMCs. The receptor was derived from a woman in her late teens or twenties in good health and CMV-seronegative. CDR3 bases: TGTGCCAGCAGCTTACAGGGGTTCAACACTGAAGCTTTCTTT. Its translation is CASSLQGFNTEAFF. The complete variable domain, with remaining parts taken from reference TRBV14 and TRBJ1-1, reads EAGVTQFPSHSVIEKGQTVTLRCDPISGHDNLYWYRRVMGKEIKFLLHFVKESKQDESGMPNNRFLAERTGGTYSTLKVQPAELEDSGVYFCASSLQGFNTEAFFGQGTRLTVV.